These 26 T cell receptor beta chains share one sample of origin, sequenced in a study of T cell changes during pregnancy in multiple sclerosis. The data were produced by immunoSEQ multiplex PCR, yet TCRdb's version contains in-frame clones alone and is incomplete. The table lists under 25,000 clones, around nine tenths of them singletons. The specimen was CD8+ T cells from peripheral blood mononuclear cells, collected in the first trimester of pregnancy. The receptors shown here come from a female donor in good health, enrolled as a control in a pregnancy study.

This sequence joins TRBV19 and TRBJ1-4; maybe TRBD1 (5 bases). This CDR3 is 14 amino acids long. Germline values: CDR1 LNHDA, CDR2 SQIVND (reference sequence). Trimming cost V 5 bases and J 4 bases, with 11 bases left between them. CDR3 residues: CASSLDRLNEKLFF. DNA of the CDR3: TGTGCCAGTAGTCTTGACAGACTTAATGAAAAACTGTTTTTT.

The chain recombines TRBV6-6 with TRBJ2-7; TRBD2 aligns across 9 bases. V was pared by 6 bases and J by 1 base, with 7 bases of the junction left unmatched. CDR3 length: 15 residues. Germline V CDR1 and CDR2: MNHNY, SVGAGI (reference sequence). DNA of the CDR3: TGTGCCAGCAGCCAATCTAGCGGGACTTCCTACGAGCAGTACTTC. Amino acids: CASSQSSGTSYEQYF.

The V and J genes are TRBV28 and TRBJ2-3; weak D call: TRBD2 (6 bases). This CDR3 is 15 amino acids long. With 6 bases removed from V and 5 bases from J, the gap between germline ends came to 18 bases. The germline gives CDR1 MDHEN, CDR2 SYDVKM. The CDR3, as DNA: TGTGCCAGCAGCCCCCGGGACTGGGTGGAAGATACGCAGTATTTT. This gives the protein CASSPRDWVEDTQYF.

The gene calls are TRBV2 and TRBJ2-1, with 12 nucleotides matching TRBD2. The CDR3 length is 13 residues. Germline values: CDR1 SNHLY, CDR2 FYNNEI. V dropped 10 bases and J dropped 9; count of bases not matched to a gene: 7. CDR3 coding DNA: TGTGCCACGACTAGCGGGAGTAAGGGTGAGCAGTTCTTC. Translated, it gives CATTSGSKGEQFF.

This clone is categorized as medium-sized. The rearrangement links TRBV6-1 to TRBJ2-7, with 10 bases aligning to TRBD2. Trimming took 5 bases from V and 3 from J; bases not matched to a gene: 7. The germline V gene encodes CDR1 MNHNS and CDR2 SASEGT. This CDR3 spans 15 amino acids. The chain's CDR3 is CASSTLAGAHYEQYF. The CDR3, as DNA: TGTGCCAGCAGTACTCTAGCGGGGGCCCACTACGAGCAGTACTTC.

CDR3 in amino acids: CSAGTGDYGYTF. In DNA, the CDR3 is TGCAGCGCCGGAACAGGGGACTATGGCTACACCTTC. This chain connects TRBV29-1 to TRBJ1-2, with 7 bases identical to TRBD1. This CDR3 has 12 residues. V trimming: 7 bases; J trimming: 3 bases; junction bases outside the gene matches: 5. CDR1 is SQVTM, CDR2 ANQGSEA, per germline.

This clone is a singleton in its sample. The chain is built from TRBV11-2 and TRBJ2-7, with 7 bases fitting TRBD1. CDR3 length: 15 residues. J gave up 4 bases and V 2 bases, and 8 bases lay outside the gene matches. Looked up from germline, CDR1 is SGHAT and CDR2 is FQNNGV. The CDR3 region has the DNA TGTGCCAGCAGCTTAATTTACAGGGGTACTTACGAGCAGTACTTC. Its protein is CASSLIYRGTYEQYF.

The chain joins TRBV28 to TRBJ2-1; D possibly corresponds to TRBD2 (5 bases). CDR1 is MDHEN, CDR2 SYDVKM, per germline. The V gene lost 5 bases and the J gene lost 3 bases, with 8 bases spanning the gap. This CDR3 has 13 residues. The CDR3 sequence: CASSHGVYNEQFF. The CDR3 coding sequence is TGTGCCAGCAGTCACGGGGTCTACAATGAGCAGTTCTTC.

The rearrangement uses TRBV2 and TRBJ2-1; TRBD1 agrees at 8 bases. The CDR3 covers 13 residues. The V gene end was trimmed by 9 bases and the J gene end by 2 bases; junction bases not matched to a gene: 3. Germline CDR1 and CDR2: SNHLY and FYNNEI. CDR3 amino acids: CARAGQAYNEQFF. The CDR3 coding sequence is TGTGCCAGGGCGGGACAGGCCTACAATGAGCAGTTCTTC.

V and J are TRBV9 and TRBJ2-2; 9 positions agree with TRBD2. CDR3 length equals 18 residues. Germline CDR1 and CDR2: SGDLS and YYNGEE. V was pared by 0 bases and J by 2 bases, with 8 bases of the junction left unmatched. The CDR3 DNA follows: TGTGCCAGCAGCGTAGAAGCTGGACTAGCGACTAACACCGGGGAGCTGTTTTTT. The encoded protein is CASSVEAGLATNTGELFF.

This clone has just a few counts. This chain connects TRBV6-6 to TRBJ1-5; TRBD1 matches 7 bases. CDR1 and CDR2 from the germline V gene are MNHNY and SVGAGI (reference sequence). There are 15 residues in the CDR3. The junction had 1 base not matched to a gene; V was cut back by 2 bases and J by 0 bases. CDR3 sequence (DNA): TGTGCCAGCAGTTACGGGACAGCTAGCAATCAGCCCCAGCATTTT. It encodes CASSYGTASNQPQHF.

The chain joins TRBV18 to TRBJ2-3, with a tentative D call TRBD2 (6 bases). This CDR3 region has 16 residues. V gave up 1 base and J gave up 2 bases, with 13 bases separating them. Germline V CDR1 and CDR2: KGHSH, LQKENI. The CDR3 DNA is TGTGCCAGCTCACCACTGGAAATAGCGGCCACAGATACGCAGTATTTT. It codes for CASSPLEIAATDTQYF.

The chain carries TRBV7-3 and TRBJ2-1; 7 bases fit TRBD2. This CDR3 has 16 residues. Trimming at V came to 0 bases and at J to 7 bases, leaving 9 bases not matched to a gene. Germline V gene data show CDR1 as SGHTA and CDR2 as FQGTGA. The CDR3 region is CASSLTPRELGNEQFF. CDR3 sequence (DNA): TGTGCCAGCAGCTTAACGCCGCGGGAGCTGGGTAATGAGCAGTTCTTC. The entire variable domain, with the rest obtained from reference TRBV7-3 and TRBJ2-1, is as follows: GAGVSQTPSNKVTEKGKYVELRCDPISGHTALYWYRQSLGQGPEFLIYFQGTGAADDSGLPNDRFFAVRPEGSVSTLKIQRTERGDSAVYLCASSLTPRELGNEQFFGPGTRLTVL.

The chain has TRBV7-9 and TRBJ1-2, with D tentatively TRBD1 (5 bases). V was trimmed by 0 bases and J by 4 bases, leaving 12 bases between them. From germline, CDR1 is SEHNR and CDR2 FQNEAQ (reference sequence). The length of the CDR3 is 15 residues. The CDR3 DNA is TGTGCCAGCAGCTTAGCCAGGGCCCCTACCTATGGCTACACCTTC. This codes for CASSLARAPTYGYTF. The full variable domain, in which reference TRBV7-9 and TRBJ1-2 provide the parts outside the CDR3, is DTGVSQNPRHKITKRGQNVTFRCDPISEHNRLYWYRQTLGQGPEFLTYFQNEAQLEKSRLLSDRFSAERPKGSFSTLEIQRTEQGDSAMYLCASSLARAPTYGYTFGSGTRLTVV.

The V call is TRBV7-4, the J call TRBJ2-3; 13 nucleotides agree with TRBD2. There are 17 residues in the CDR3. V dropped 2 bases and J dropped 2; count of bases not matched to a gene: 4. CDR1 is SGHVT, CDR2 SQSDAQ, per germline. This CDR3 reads CASSLRTSGGFTDTQYF. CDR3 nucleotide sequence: TGTGCCAGCAGCTTAAGGACTAGCGGGGGATTCACAGATACGCAGTATTTT.

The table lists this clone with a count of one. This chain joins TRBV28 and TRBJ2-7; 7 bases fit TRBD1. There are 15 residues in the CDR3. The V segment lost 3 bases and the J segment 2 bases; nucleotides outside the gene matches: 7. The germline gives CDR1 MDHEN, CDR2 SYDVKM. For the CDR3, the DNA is TGTGCCAGCAGTTTTTCCCAGACAGGGCCCTACGAGCAGTACTTC. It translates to CASSFSQTGPYEQYF.

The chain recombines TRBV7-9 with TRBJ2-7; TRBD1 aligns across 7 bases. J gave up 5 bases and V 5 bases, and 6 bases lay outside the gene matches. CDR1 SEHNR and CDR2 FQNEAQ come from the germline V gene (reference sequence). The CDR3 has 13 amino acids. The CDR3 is CASSPKDRNEQYF. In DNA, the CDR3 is TGTGCCAGCAGCCCAAAGGACAGGAACGAGCAGTACTTC.

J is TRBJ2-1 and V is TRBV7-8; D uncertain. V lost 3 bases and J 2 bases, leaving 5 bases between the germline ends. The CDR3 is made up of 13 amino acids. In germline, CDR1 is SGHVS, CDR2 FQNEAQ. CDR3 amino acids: CASSFTAYNEQFF. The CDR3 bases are TGTGCCAGCAGCTTTACAGCCTACAATGAGCAGTTCTTC.

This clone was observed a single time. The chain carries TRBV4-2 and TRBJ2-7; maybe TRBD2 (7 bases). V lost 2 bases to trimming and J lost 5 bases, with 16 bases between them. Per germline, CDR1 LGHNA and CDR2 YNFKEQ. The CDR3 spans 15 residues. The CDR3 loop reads CASSQKRGGPNEQYF. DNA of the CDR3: TGTGCCAGCAGCCAAAAAAGGGGGGGGCCCAACGAGCAGTACTTC.

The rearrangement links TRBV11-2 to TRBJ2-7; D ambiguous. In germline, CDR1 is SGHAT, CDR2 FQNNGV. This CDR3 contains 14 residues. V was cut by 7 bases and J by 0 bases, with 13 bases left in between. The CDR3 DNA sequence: TGTGCCAGCACTCCCCGAGTAAGCTCCTACGAGCAGTACTTC. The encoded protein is CASTPRVSSYEQYF.

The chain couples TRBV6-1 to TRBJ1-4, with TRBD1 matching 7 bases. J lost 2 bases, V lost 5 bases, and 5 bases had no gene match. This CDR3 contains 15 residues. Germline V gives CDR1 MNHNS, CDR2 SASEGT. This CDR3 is CASSSEGATNEKLFF. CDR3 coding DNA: TGTGCCAGCAGTTCCGAGGGGGCGACTAATGAAAAACTGTTTTTT.

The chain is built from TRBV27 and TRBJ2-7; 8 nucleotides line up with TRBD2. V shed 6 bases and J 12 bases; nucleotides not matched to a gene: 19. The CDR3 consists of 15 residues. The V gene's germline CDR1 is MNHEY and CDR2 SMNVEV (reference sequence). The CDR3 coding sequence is TGTGCCAGCAGCCCCGGTCTGACTGGACTAGCTGAGTTGTACTTC. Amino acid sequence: CASSPGLTGLAELYF.

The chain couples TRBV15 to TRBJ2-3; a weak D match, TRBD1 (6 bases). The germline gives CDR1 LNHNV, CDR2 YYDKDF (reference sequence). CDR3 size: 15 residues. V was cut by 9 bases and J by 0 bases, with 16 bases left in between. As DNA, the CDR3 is TGTGCCACGGGGGCTCCGGCCTCTAGCACAGATACGCAGTATTTT. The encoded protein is CATGAPASSTDTQYF. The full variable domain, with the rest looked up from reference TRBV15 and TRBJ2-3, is DAMVIQNPRYQVTQFGKPVTLSCSQTLNHNVMYWYQQKSSQAPKLLFHYYDKDFNNEADTPDNFQSRRPNTSFCFLDIRSPGLGDTAMYLCATGAPASSTDTQYFGPGTRLTVL.

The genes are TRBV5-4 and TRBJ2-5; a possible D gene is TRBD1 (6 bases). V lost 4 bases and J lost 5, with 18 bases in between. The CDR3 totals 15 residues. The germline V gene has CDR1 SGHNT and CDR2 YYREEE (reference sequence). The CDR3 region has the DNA TGTGCCAGCAGCGATCTCAGGGGTGGGATTGAGACCCAGTACTTC. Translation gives CASSDLRGGIETQYF. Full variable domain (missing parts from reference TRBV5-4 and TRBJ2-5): ETGVTQSPTHLIKTRGQQVTLRCSSQSGHNTVSWYQQALGQGPQFIFQYYREEENGRGNFPPRFSGLQFPNYSSELNVNALELDDSALYLCASSDLRGGIETQYFGPGTRLLVL.

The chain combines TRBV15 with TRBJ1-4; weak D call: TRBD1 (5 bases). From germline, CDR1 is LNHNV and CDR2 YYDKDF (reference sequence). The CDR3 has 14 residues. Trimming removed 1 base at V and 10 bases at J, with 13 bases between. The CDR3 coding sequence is TGTGCCACCAGCAGAGCGGAAAGGGGAGGAAAACTGTTTTTT. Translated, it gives CATSRAERGGKLFF.

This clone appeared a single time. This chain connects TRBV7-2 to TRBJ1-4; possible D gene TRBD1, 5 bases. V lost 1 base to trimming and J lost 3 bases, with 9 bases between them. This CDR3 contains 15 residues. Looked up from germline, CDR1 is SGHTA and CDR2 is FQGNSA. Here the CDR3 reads CASSLGGGANEKLFF. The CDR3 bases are TGTGCCAGCAGCTTAGGCGGGGGAGCTAATGAAAAACTGTTTTTT.